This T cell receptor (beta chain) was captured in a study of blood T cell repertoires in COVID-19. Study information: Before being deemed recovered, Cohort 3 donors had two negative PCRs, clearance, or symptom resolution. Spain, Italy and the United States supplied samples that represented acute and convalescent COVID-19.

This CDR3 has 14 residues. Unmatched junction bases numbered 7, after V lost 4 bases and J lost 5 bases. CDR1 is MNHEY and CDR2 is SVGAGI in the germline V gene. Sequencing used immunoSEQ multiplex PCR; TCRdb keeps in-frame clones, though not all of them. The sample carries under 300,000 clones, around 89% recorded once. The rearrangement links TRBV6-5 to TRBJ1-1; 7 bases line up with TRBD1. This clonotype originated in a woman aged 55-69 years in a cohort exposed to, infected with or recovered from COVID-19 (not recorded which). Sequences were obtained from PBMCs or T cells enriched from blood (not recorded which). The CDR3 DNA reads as TGTGCCAGCAGTTCCACAGGGGCAGGGACTGAAGCTTTCTTT. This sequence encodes CASSSTGAGTEAFF.